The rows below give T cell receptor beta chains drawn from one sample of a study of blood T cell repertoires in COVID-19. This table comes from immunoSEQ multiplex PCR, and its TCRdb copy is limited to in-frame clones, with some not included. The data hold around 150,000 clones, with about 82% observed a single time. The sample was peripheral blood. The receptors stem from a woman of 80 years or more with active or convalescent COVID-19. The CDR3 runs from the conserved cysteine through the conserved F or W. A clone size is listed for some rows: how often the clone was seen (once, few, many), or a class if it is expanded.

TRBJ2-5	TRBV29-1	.	CSVRQRGSGPETQYF
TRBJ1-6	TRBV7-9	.	CASSLERVNSPLHF
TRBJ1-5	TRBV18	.	CASSRDTNSNQPQHF
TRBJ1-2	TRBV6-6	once	CASRYSGGGDAYGYTF
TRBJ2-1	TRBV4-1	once	CASSRSTGLYNEQFF
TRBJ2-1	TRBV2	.	CASSDFFGGGSYNEQFF
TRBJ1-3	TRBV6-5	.	CASSWGGTGADTIYF
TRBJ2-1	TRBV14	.	CASSQDWASGVNNEQFF
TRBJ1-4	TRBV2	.	CASSEGAGPVGKLFF
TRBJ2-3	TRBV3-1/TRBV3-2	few	CASSQDPGSGYHTQYF
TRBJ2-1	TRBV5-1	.	CASSLGRLAGGLDEQFF
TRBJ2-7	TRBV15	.	CATSREGSNYEQYF
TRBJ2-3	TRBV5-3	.	CARSLVAGETDTQYF
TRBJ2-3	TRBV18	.	CASSPISGSGGSTDTQYF
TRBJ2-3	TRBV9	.	CASSSRAPGQVPDTQYF
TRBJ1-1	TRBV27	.	CASSFGPGREVTEAFF
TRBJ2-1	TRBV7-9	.	CASSSSGMNEQFF
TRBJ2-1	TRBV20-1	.	CSASKPQGASRNEQFF